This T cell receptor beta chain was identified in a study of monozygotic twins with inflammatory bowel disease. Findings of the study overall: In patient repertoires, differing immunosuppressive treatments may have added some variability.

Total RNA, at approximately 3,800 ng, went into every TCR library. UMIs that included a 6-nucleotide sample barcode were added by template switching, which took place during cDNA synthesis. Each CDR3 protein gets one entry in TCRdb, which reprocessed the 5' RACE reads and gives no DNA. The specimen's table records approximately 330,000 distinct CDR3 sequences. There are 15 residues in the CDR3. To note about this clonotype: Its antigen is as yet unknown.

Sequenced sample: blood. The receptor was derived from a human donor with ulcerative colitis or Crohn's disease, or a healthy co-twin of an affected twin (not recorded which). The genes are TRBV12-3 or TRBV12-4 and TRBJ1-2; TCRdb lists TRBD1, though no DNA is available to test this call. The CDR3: CASSVKGTVLSGYTF.